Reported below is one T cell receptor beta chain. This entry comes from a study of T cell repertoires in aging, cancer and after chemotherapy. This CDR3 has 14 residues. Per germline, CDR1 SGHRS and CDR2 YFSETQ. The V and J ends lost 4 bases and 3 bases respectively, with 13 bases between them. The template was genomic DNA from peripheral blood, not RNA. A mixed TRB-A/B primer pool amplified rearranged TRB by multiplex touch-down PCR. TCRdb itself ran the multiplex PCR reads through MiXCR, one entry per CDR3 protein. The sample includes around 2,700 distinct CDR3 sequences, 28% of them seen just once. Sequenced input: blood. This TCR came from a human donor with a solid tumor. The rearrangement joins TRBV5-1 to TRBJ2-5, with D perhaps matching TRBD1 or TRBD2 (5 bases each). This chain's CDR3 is CASSLGTAKETQYF. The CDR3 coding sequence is TGCGCCAGCAGCCTAGGGACGGCGAAAGAGACCCAGTACTTC.